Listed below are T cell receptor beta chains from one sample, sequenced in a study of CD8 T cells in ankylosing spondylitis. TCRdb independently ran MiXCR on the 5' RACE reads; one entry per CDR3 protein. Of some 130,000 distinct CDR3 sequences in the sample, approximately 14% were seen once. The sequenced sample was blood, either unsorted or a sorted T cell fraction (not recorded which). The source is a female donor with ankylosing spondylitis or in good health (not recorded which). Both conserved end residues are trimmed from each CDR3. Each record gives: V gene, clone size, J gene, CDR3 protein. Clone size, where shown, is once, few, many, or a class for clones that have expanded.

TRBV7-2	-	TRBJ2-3	ASSPLALGPTDTQY
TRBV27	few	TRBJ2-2	ASSLGQGRAGELF
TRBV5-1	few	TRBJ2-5	ASRTGQGAQETQY
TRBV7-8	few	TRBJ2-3	ASRTAFHGADTQY
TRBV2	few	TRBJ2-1	ASSPRGQGTNEQF
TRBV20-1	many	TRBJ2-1	SATGQGFGNEQF
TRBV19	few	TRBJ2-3	ASSMSGASTDTQY
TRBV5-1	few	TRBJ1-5	ASSPGWSNQPQH
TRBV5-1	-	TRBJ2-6	VSSKGDSGANVLT
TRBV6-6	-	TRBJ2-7	ASLQDPVNEQY
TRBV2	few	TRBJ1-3	ASSDNWGAGNTIY
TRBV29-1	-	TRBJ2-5	SVPPYEGSQETQY
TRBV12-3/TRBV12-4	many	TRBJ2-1	ASSPGTGPVEQF
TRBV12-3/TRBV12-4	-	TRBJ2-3	ASRISGRGQY
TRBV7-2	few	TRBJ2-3	ASNRGSGTGTDTQY
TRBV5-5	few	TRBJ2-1	ASSSRGVWQF
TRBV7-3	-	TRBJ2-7	ASSSRTGLAGEASYEQY
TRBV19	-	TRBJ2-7	ASSTQGGTYEQY
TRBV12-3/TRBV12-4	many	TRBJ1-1	ASSLTRRPEAF
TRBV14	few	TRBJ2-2	ASSQALNTGELF
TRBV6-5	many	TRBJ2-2	ASSYRPTDANTGELF
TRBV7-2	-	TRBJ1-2	ASSVDGYGYT
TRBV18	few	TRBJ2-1	ASQMLAGVYNEQF
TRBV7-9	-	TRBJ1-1	ASRTGQGRDTEAF
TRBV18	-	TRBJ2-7	ASSPPHGSYEQY
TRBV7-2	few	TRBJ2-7	ASSWAGQGALGEQY
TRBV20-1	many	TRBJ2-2	SAREATREGLTGELF
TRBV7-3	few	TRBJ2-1	ASSRSQAGGAWGEQF
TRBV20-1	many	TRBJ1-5	SAEEPQINQPQH
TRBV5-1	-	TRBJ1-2	ASSRGQGYGYT
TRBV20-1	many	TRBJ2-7	SAIYQARPYEQY
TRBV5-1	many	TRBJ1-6	ASSLEDNSPLH